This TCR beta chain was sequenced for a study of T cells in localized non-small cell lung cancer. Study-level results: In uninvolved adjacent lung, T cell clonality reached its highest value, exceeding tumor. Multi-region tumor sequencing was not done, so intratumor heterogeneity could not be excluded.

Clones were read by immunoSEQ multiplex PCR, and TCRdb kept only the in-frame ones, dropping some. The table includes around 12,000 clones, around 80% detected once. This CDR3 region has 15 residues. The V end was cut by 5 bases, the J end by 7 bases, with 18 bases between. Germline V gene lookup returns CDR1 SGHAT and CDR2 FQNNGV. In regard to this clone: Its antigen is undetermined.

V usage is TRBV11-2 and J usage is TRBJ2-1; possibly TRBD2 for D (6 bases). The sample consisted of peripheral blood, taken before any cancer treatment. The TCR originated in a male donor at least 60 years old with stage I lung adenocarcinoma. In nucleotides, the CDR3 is TGTGCCAGCAGCCGGTTCGGGACTGTTGATAATGAGCAGTTCTTC. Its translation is CASSRFGTVDNEQFF.